The present T cell receptor (beta chain) was sequenced within a study of T cells in Graves' hyperthyroidism and ophthalmopathy. Notes on the study in general: In simple terms, a model built on 13 V-J features told ophthalmopathy apart from stable hyperthyroidism.

V lost 1 base to trimming and J lost 2 bases, with 13 bases between them. Germline V gene lookup returns CDR1 DFQATT and CDR2 SNEGSKA (reference sequence). The CDR3 has 15 amino acids. RNA transcripts were the template for amplifying TCR beta CDR3 regions. In the first-round RT-PCR of the TCR CDR3, the HTBI primer set was used. TCRdb reanalysed the multiplex PCR reads using MiXCR and keeps one entry per CDR3 protein. The table records roughly 290,000 distinct CDR3 sequences, less than 15% of them present only once. This clonotype has a count of ten or more. Its antigen remains unknown. Patients aged 18 to 65 had newly diagnosed hyperthyroidism of under 2 months' duration. Uncontrolled infection, other autoimmune disease, pregnancy or lactation excluded patients.

The chain is built from TRBV20-1 and TRBJ2-3; perhaps TRBD2 as D (6 bases). Source material: blood. This receptor was taken from a woman younger than 45 with Graves' hyperthyroidism that later progressed to Graves' ophthalmopathy. DNA of the CDR3: TGCAGTGCTAGAGTCCCGGGACTGTCCACAGATACGCAGTATTTT. Translation: CSARVPGLSTDTQYF.